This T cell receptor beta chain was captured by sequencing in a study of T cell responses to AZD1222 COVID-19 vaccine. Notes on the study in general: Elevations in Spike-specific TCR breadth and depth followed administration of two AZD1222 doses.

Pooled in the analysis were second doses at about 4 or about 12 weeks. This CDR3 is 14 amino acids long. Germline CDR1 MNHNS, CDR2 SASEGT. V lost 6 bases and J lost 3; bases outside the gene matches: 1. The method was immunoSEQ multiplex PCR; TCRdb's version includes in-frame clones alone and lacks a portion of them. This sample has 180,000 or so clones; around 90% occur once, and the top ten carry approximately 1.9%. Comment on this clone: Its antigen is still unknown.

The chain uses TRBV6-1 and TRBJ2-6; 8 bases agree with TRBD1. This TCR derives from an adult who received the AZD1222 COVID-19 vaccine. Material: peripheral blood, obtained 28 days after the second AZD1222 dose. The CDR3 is CASRDRVGANVLTF. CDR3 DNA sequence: TGTGCCAGCAGGGACAGGGTTGGGGCCAACGTCCTGACTTTC.